The 20 T cell receptor beta chains listed next were all sequenced from one sample in a study of shared clonotypes between healthy human individuals (dated by TCRdb to about 2020). The protocol used for the library was the immunoSEQ multiplex PCR assay. TCRdb stores this immuneACCESS table with in-frame sequences only. Part of the clones is absent; in the studies checked, under half of the shortfall reflects unresolved V genes, and no reason is known for the rest. In all, the sample holds over 300,000 clones, and more than 75% of those were seen once. The top ten hold 15% to 20% of the sample. Sequenced material: memory CD8+ T cells sorted from blood. The sample's cell subset or site label, in plain terms: CD45RO+ cells pooled with CCR7-negative TemRA cells. The receptors originated from a man between 18 and 29 years old in good health.

The table lists this clone with a few counts. V usage is TRBV6-5 and J usage is TRBJ1-5, with D possibly matching TRBD1 (5 bases). Germline assignment: CDR1 MNHEY and CDR2 SVGAGI. The CDR3 spans 14 residues. V gave up 6 bases and J gave up 3 bases, with 12 bases separating them. CDR3 in amino acids: CASRLRQYNQPQHF. The CDR3 DNA is TGTGCCAGCAGACTACGACAGTACAATCAGCCCCAGCATTTT.

The chain uses TRBV9 and TRBJ2-3, with D perhaps matching TRBD1 or TRBD2 (6 bases each). The CDR3 spans 17 residues. Trimming removed 4 bases at V and 1 base at J, with 19 bases between. Germline lookup yields CDR1 SGDLS and CDR2 YYNGEE. Here the CDR3 DNA reads TGTGCCAGCAGCACCCCGTTAAGGGGGGCCGGCACAGATACGCAGTATTTT. The encoded protein is CASSTPLRGAGTDTQYF.

V and J are TRBV13 and TRBJ2-7; D is possibly TRBD1 (5 bases). Trimming took off 0 bases at V and 2 bases at J, with 8 bases between the two ends. In germline, CDR1 is PRHDT, CDR2 FYEKMQ (reference sequence). The CDR3 length is 14 residues. The CDR3 protein is CASSLGDITYEQYF. For the CDR3, the DNA is TGTGCCAGCAGCTTAGGGGACATAACCTACGAGCAGTACTTC.

The chain joins TRBV11-2 to TRBJ2-3; D perhaps matches TRBD2 (5 bases). The germline V and J ends were trimmed by 5 bases and 4 bases, with 16 bases remaining between them. Germline V CDR1 and CDR2: SGHAT, FQNNGV. This CDR3 region has 15 residues. CDR3: CASSMTWERADTQYF. The CDR3 DNA reads as TGTGCCAGCAGCATGACTTGGGAGAGGGCAGATACGCAGTATTTT. The whole variable domain, remainder taken from reference TRBV11-2 and TRBJ2-3, is EAGVAQSPRYKIIEKRQSVAFWCNPISGHATLYWYQQILGQGPKLLIQFQNNGVVDDSQLPKDRFSAERLKGVDSTLKIQPAKLEDSAVYLCASSMTWERADTQYFGPGTRLTVL.

The rearrangement links TRBV11-2 to TRBJ2-7, with D maybe TRBD1 (6 bases). Germline CDR1 is SGHAT and CDR2 is FQNNGV. V dropped 1 base and J dropped 11 bases, with 12 bases sitting between them. The CDR3 runs 12 residues. DNA of the CDR3: TGTGCCAGCAGCTTAGCGGGGACAAGGGAGTACTTC. Protein sequence: CASSLAGTREYF.

This chain links TRBV29-1 with TRBJ2-3; TRBD1 matches at 7 bases. The CDR3 has 16 amino acids. V dropped 1 base and J dropped 4; count of bases not matched to a gene: 11. The germline V gene has CDR1 SQVTM and CDR2 ANQGSEA. The CDR3 DNA follows: TGCAGCGTTGAAGTACTGGGACAGCCTAGACCAGATACGCAGTATTTT. Its protein product is CSVEVLGQPRPDTQYF.

CDR3: CASSHSLQGSGANVLTF. The CDR3 DNA reads TGCGCCAGCAGCCACTCGCTACAGGGTTCCGGGGCCAACGTCCTGACTTTC. The chain combines TRBV4-3 with TRBJ2-6; D might be TRBD1 (6 bases). CDR3 size: 17 residues. V shed 3 bases and J shed 4 bases, with 16 bases lying between them. Germline assignment: CDR1 LGHNA and CDR2 YSLEER.

CDR3 nucleotide sequence: TGTGCCAGCAGCCGGGGACAGGGGTCCTACGAGCAGTACTTC. Protein product: CASSRGQGSYEQYF. The chain employs TRBV28 and TRBJ2-7; TRBD1 agrees at 10 bases. With 6 bases clipped from V and 1 base from J, the junction kept 3 bases outside the gene matches. Germline V gives CDR1 MDHEN, CDR2 SYDVKM. This CDR3 spans 14 amino acids. Together with reference TRBV28 and TRBJ2-7, the CDR3 gives the full variable domain: DVKVTQSSRYLVKRTGEKVFLECVQDMDHENMFWYRQDPGLGLRLIYFSYDVKMKEKGDIPEGYSVSREKKERFSLILESASTNQTSMYLCASSRGQGSYEQYFGPGTRLTVT.

This sequence joins TRBV10-3 and TRBJ2-3, with a tentative D call TRBD1 (6 bases). The CDR3 extends over 17 amino acids. Per the germline V gene, CDR1 is ENHRY and CDR2 is SYGVKD. Trimming took 2 bases from V and 0 from J, leaving 15 bases between them. The CDR3 sequence is CAISEVGASYSTDTQYF. DNA of the CDR3: TGTGCCATCAGTGAGGTGGGGGCTAGCTATAGCACAGATACGCAGTATTTT.

The rearrangement links TRBV27 to TRBJ2-7; perhaps TRBD2 as D (6 bases). The CDR3 runs 17 residues. In germline, CDR1 is MNHEY, CDR2 SMNVEV (reference sequence). The germline V and J ends were trimmed by 3 bases and 0 bases, with 18 bases remaining between them. In DNA form, the CDR3 reads TGTGCCAGCAGTTTGTTGCGATCGGCGGGGAGCTCCTACGAGCAGTACTTC. Protein sequence: CASSLLRSAGSSYEQYF.

The V gene is TRBV7-9, the J gene TRBJ2-7; TRBD2 aligns across 8 bases. The trim removed 5 bases at V and 5 bases at J, leaving 14 bases unmatched. Germline CDR1 is SEHNR and CDR2 is FQNEAQ (reference sequence). This CDR3 region has 16 residues. CDR3 coding DNA: TGTGCCAGCAGCGAAACCCCGGGGGGGAGTTGGAACGAGCAGTACTTC. This codes for CASSETPGGSWNEQYF.

This rearrangement joins TRBV10-3 to TRBJ1-1, with 8 bases lining up with TRBD1. The CDR3 runs to 14 residues. Germline V gives CDR1 ENHRY, CDR2 SYGVKD. J was trimmed by 1 base and V by 6 bases; bases with no gene match: 4. The CDR3 sequence: CAIRSTGGNTEAFF. The CDR3 region has the DNA TGTGCCATCAGATCTACAGGGGGGAACACTGAAGCTTTCTTT.

V and J are TRBV6-5 and TRBJ1-1; the D is unclear. V was clipped by 2 bases and J by 1 base, with 11 bases between them. Per the germline V gene, CDR1 is MNHEY and CDR2 is SVGAGI. The CDR3 runs to 15 residues. The CDR3 nucleotides read TGTGCCAGCAGTTACCAACCGACGGGGAACACTGAAGCTTTCTTT. Translated: CASSYQPTGNTEAFF.

This clone appeared a single time. The gene calls are TRBV30 and TRBJ2-7; 12 bases agree with TRBD2. CDR1 GTSNPN and CDR2 SVGIG come from the germline V gene (reference sequence). J gave up 3 bases and V 1 base, and 4 bases lay outside the gene matches. CDR3 size: 15 residues. Here the CDR3 reads CAWSAPGLAGYEQYF. The CDR3 DNA follows: TGTGCCTGGAGTGCCCCGGGACTAGCGGGCTACGAGCAGTACTTC.

The chain uses TRBV7-6 and TRBJ1-2; D is uncertain. The CDR3 is 13 residues long. Germline V gene data show CDR1 as SGHVS and CDR2 as FNYEAQ. V lost 1 base to trimming and J lost 5 bases, with 8 bases between them. CDR3 in DNA: TGTGCCAGCAGCTTAGGCAGTGGGTATGGCTACACCTTC. Translating gives CASSLGSGYGYTF.

This clone showed up just a few times. The chain combines TRBV11-2 with TRBJ2-5, with 11 bases lining up with TRBD2. The germline V gene has CDR1 SGHAT and CDR2 FQNNGV. The CDR3 totals 15 residues. V shed 7 bases and J 1 base; nucleotides not matched to a gene: 5. This CDR3 is CASTRSGGAQETQYF. The CDR3 DNA sequence: TGTGCCAGCACCCGTAGCGGGGGGGCCCAAGAGACCCAGTACTTC.

V and J are TRBV19 and TRBJ1-1, with a possible D match to TRBD1 (6 bases). Germline CDR1 LNHDA, CDR2 SQIVND (reference sequence). Trimming removed 2 bases from V and 0 bases from J, with 10 bases in between. The CDR3 consists of 15 residues. Written as DNA, the CDR3 is TGTGCCAGTAGTATAATGGGACACCTGAACACTGAAGCTTTCTTT. Its translation: CASSIMGHLNTEAFF.

This clone was seen once. The chain uses TRBV5-1 and TRBJ2-1, with a possible D match to TRBD1 (5 bases). V shed 0 bases and J shed 5 bases, with 12 bases lying between them. Germline values: CDR1 SGHRS, CDR2 YFSETQ. The CDR3 runs to 15 residues. The CDR3 loop is CASSLGDRLNNEQFF. CDR3 bases: TGCGCCAGCAGCTTGGGAGACAGATTAAACAATGAGCAGTTCTTC.

This rearrangement joins TRBV2 to TRBJ2-7; no clear D gene. The V gene's germline CDR1 is SNHLY and CDR2 FYNNEI. The CDR3 contains 13 residues. V was clipped by 4 bases and J by 1 base, with 8 bases between them. The CDR3 nucleotides read TGTGCCAGCAGTGGGACCGAGTCCTACGAGCAGTACTTC. It translates to CASSGTESYEQYF. Full variable domain (rest looked up from reference TRBV2 and TRBJ2-7): EPEVTQTPSHQVTQMGQEVILRCVPISNHLYFYWYRQILGQKVEFLVSFYNNEISEKSEIFDDQFSVERPDGSNFTLKIRSTKLEDSAMYFCASSGTESYEQYFGPGTRLTVT.

The J gene is TRBJ2-7, the V gene TRBV7-2, with D possibly TRBD2 on 6 matching bases. In germline, CDR1 is SGHTA, CDR2 FQGNSA. Trimming removed 3 bases from V and 4 bases from J, with 13 bases in between. The CDR3 contains 14 residues. This CDR3 reads CASSFDGSGYEQYF. CDR3 coding DNA: TGTGCCAGCAGCTTTGACGGGAGCGGGTACGAGCAGTACTTC.